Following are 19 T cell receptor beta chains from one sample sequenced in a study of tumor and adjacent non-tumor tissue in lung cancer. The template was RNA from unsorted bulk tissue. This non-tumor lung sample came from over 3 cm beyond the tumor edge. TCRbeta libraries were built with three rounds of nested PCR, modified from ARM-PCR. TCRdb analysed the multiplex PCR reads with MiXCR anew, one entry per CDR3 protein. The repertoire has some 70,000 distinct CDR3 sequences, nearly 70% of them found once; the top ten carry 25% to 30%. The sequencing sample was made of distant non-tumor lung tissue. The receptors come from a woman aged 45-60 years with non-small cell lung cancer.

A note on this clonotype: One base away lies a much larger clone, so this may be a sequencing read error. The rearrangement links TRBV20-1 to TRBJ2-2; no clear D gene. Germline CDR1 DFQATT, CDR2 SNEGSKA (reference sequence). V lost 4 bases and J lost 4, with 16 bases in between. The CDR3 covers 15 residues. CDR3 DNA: TGCAGTGCTACCCGATCATCTCTGAGCACCGGGGAGCTGTTTTTT. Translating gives CSATRSSLSTGELFF.

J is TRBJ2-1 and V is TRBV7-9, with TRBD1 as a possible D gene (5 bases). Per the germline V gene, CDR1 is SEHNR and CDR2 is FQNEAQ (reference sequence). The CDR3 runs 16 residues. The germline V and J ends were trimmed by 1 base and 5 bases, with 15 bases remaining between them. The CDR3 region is CASSLGYQGNDNEQFF. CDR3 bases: TGTGCCAGCAGCTTAGGTTACCAGGGTAATGACAATGAGCAGTTCTTC.

The CDR3 here is CSVRQDGANTEAFF. The DNA for the CDR3 is TGCAGCGTTCGACAGGATGGGGCGAACACTGAAGCTTTCTTT. This rearrangement joins TRBV29-1 to TRBJ1-1, with D maybe TRBD1 (6 bases). Germline V gene lookup returns CDR1 SQVTM and CDR2 ANQGSEA. V dropped 5 bases and J dropped 1 base, with 14 bases sitting between them. CDR3 size: 14 residues.

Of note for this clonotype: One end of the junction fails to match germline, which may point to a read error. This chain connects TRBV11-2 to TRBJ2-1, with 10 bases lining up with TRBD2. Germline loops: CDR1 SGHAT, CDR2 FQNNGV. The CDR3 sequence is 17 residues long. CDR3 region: CASRLEVAGGSYNEQFF. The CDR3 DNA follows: TGTGCCAGCAGATTAGAGGTAGCGGGAGGCTCCTACAATGAGCAGTTCTTC.

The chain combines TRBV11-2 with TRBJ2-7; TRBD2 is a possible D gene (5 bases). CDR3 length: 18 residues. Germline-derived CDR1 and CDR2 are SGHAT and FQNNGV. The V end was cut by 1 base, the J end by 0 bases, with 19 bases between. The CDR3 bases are TGTGCCAGCAGCTTAGCCCCACTAGGTGGAAGCAACTCCTACGAGCAGTACTTC. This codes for CASSLAPLGGSNSYEQYF.

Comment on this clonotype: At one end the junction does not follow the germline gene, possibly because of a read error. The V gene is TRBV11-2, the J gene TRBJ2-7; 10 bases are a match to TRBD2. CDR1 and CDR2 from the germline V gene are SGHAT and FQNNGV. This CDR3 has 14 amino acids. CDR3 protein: CTSSLLAGRYEQYF. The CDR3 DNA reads TGTACCAGCAGCTTACTAGCGGGAAGATACGAGCAGTACTTC.

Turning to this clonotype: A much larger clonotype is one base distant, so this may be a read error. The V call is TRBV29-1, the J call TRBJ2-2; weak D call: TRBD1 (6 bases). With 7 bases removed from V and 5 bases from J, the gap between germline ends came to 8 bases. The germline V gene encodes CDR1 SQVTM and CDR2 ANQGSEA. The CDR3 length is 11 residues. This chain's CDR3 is CSGTGTGELFF. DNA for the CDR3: TGCAGCGGTACAGGGACCGGGGAGCTGTTTTTT.

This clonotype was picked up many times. The CDR3 here is CASSLRTGELFF. CDR3 coding DNA: TGTGCCAGCAGCCTACGCACCGGGGAGCTGTTTTTT. This sequence joins TRBV7-8 and TRBJ2-2; D uncertain. Trimming took off 5 bases at V and 4 bases at J, with 5 bases between the two ends. CDR3 length: 12 residues. Germline lookup yields CDR1 SGHVS and CDR2 FQNEAQ. The variable domain in full, completed from reference TRBV7-8 and TRBJ2-2, reads GAGVSQSPRYKVAKRGQDVALRCDPISGHVSLFWYQQALGQGPEFLTYFQNEAQLDKSGLPSDRFFAERPEGSVSTLKIQRTQQEDSAVYLCASSLRTGELFFGEGSRLTVL.

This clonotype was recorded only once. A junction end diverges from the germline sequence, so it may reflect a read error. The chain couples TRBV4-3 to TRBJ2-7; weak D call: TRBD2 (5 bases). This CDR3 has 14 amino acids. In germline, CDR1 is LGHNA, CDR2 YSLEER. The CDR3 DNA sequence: TGCGCCGGCAGCCAAGATCAGACTACCGGAACCAAGTACTTC. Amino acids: CAGSQDQTTGTKYF.

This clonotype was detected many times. CDR3: CSARAVALDGYTF. CDR3 sequence (DNA): TGCAGTGCTAGGGCAGTCGCTCTTGATGGCTACACCTTC. The genes are TRBV20-1 and TRBJ1-2, with D uncertain. Germline CDR1 is DFQATT and CDR2 is SNEGSKA (reference sequence). The CDR3 consists of 13 residues. Trimming stripped 3 bases from V and 6 bases from J, with 14 bases between.

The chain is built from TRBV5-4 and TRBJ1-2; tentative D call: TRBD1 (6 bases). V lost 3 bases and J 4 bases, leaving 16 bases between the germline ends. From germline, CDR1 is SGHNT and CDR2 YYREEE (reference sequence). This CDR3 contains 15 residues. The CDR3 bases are TGTGCCAGCAGCTCGTCGGGGGCAGGCAGCTATGGCTACACCTTC. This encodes CASSSSGAGSYGYTF.

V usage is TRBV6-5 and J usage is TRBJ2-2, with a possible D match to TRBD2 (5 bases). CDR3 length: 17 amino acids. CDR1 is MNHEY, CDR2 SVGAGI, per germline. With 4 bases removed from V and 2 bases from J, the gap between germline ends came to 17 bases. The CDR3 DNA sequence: TGTGCCAGCAGTTCCGTCGACGGGATAGAAAACACCGGGGAGCTGTTTTTT. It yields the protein CASSSVDGIENTGELFF.

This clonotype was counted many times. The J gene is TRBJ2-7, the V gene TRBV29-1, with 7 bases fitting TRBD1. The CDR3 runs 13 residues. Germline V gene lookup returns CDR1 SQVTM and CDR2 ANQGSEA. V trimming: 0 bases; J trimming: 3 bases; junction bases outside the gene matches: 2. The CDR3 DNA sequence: TGCAGCGTTGAAGATCGGGACAGCTACGAGCAGTACTTC. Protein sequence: CSVEDRDSYEQYF.

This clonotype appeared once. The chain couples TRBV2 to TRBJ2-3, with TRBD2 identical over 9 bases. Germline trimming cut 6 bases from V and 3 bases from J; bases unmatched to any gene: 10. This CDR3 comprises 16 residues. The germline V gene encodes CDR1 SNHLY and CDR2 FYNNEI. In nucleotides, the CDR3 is TGTGCCAGCAGGACACCGGGACTAGCTAAAACAGATACGCAGTATTTT. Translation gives CASRTPGLAKTDTQYF.

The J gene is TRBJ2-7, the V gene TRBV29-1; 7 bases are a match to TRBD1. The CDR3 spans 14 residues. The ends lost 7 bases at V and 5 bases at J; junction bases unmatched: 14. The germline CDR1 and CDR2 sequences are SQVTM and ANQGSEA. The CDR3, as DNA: TGCAGCGCCACCATCGGGATAGGGGGCGACGAGCAGTACTTC. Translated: CSATIGIGGDEQYF.

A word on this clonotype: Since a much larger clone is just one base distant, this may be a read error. CDR3 nucleotide sequence: TGCAGCGTTGGGAGGAATTTGACTGAAGCTTTCTTT. This sequence encodes CSVGRNLTEAFF. This chain links TRBV29-1 with TRBJ1-1; D not resolved. The V gene's germline CDR1 is SQVTM and CDR2 ANQGSEA. Between the trimmed V and J ends, which lost 4 bases and 5 bases, there was a span of 11 bases. The CDR3 has 12 amino acids.

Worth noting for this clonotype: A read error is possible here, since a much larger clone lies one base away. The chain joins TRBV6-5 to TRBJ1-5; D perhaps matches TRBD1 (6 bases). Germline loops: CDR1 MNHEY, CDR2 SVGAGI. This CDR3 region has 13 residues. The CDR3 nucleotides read TGTGCCAGCAGTGGACAGCAGAATCAGTCCCAGCATTTT. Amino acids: CASSGQQNQSQHF.

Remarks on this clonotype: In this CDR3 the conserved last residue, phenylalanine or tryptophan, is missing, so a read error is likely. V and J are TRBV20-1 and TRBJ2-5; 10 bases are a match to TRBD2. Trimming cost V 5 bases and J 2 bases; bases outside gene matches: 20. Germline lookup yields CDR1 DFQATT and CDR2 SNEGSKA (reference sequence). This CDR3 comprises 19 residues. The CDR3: CSAENRGLAGGGDQETQYL. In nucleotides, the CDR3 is TGCAGTGCTGAAAACAGGGGATTAGCGGGAGGAGGGGATCAAGAGACCCAGTACCTC.

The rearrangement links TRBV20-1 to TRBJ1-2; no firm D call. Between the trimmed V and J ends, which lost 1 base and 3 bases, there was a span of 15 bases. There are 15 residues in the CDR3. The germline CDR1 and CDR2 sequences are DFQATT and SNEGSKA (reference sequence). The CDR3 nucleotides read TGCAGTGCTAGAGGTTCCGTACTGAGCCACTATGGCTACACCTTC. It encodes CSARGSVLSHYGYTF.